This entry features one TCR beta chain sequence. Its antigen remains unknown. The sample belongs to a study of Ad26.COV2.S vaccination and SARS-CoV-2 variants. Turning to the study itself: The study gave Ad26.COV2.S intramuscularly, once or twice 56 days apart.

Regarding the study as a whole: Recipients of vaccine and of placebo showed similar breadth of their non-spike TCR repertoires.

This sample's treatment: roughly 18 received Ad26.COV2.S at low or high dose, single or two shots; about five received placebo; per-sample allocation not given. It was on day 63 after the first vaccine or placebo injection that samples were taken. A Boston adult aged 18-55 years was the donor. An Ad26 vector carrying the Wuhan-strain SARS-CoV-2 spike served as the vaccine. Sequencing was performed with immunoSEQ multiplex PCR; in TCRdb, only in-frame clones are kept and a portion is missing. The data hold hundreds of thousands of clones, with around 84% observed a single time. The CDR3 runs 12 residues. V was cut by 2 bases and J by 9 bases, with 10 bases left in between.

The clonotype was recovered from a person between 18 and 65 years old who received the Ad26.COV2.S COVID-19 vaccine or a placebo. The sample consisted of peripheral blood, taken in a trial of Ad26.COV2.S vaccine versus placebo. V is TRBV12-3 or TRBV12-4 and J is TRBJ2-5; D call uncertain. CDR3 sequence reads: CASSLPQSAQYF. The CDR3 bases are TGTGCCAGCAGTTTACCCCAGTCTGCCCAGTACTTC.